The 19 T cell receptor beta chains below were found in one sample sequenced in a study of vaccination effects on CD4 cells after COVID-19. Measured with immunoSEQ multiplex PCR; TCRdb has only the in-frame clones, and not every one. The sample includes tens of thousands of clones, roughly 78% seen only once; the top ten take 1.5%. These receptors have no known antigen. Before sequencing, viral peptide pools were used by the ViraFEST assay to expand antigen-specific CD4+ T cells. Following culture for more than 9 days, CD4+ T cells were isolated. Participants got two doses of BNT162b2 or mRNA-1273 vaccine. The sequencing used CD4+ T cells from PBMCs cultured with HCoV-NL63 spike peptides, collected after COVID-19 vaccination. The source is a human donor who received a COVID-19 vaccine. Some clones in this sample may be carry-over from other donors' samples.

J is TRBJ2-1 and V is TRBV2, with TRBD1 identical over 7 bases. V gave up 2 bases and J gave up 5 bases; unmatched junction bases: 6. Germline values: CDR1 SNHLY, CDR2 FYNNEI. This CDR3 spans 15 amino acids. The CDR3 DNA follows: TGTGCCAGCAGTGAAAGCAGGGGGAATAACAATGAGCAGTTCTTC. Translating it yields CASSESRGNNNEQFF.

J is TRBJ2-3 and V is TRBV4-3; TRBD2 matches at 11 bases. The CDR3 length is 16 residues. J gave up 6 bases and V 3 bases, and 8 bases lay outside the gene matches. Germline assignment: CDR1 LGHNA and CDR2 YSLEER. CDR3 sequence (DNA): TGCGCCAGCAGCCAGGCCCCTAGCGGGGGGCAGGATACGCAGTATTTT. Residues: CASSQAPSGGQDTQYF.

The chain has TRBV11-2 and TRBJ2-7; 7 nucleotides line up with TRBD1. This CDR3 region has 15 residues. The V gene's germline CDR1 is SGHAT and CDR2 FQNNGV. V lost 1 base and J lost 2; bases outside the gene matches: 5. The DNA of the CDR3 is TGTGCCAGCAGCTTAGCCAGGGGGAGCACCTACGAGCAGTACGTC. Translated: CASSLARGSTYEQYV.

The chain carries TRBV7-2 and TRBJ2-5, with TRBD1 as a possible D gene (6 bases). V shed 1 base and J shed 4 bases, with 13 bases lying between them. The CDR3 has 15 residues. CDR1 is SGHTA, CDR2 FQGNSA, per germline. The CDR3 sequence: CASSLVPADRETQYF. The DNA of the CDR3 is TGTGCCAGCAGCTTAGTTCCAGCGGACAGAGAGACCCAGTACTTC. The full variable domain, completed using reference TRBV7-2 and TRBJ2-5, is GAGVSQSPSNKVTEKGKDVELRCDPISGHTALYWYRQSLGQGLEFLIYFQGNSAPDKSGLPSDRFSAERTGGSVSTLTIQRTQQEDSAVYLCASSLVPADRETQYFGPGTRLLVL.

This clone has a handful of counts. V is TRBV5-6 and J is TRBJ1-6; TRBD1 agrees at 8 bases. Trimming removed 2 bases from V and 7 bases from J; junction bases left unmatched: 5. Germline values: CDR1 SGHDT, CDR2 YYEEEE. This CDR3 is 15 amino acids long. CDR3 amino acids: CASSLEDRENSPLHF. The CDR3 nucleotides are TGTGCCAGCAGCTTAGAGGACAGGGAAAATTCACCCCTCCACTTT.

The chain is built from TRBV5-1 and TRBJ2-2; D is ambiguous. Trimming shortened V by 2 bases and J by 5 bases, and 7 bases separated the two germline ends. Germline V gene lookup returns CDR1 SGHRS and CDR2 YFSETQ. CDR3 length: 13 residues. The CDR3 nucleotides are TGCGCCAGCAGCTTCCTGGGTACCGGGGAGCTGTTTTTT. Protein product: CASSFLGTGELFF. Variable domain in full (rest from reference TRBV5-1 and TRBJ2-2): KAGVTQTPRYLIKTRGQQVTLSCSPISGHRSVSWYQQTPGQGLQFLFEYFSETQRNKGNFPGRFSGRQFSNSRSEMNVSTLELGDSALYLCASSFLGTGELFFGEGSRLTVL.

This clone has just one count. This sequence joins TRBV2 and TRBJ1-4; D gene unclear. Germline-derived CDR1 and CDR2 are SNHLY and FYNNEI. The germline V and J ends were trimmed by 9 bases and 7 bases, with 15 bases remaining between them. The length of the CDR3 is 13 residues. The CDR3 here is CASETKRSEKLFF. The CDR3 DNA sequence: TGTGCCAGTGAAACTAAGAGGAGTGAAAAACTGTTTTTT.

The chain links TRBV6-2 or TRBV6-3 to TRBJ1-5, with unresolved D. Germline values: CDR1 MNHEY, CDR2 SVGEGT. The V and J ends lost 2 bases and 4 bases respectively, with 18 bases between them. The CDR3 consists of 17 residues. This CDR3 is CASSYGVRWKGNQPQHF. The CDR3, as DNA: TGTGCCAGCAGTTACGGGGTGCGGTGGAAAGGGAATCAGCCCCAGCATTTT.

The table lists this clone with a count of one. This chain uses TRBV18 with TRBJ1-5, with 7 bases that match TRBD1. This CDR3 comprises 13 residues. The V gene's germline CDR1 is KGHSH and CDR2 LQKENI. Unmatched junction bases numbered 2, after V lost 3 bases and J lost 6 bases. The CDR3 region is CASSPTGTQPQHF. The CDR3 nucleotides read TGTGCCAGCTCACCGACAGGGACTCAGCCCCAGCATTTT.

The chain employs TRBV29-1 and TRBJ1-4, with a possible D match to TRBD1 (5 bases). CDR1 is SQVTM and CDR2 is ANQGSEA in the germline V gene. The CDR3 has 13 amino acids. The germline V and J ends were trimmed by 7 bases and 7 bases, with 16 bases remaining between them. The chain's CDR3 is CSAAGGVAEKLFF. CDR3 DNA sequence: TGCAGCGCCGCCGGGGGAGTCGCTGAAAAACTGTTTTTT.

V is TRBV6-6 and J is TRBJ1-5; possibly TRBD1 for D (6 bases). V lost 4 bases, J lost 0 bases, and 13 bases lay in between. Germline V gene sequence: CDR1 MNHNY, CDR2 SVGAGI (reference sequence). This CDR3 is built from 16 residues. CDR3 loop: CASSSRTENSNQPQHF. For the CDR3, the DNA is TGTGCCAGCAGTTCCCGGACAGAAAATAGCAATCAGCCCCAGCATTTT.

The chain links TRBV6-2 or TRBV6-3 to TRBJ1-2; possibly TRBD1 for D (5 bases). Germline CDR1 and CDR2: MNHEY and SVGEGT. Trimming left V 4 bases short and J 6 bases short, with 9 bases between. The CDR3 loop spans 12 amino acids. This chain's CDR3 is CASSSGQHGYTF. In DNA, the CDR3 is TGTGCCAGCAGTTCCGGACAACATGGCTACACCTTC.

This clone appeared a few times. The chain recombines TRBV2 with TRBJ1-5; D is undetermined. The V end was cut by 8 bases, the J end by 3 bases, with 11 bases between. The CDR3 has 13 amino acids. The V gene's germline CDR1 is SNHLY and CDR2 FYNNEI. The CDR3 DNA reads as TGTGCCAGCTCCGCACAGAACAATCAGCCCCAGCATTTT. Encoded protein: CASSAQNNQPQHF.

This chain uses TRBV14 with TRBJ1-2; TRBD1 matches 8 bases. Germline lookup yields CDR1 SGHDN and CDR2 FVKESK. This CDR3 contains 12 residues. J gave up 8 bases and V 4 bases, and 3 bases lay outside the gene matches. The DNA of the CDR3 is TGTGCCAGCAGCCTACAGGGGGGCGGCTACACCTTC. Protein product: CASSLQGGGYTF.

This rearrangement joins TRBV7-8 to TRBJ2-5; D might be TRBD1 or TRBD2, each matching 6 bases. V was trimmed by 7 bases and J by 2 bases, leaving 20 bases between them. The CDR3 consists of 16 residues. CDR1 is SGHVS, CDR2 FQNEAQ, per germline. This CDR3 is CASTQNRGQPQETQYF. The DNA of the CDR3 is TGTGCCAGCACCCAGAACCGGGGGCAGCCTCAAGAGACCCAGTACTTC.

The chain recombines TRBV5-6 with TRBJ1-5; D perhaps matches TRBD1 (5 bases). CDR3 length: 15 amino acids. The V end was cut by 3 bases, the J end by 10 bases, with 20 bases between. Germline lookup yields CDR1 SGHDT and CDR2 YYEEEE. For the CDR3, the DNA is TGTGCCAGCAGCTCCGGGGGTGGGTTAGTCGGACCCCAGCATTTT. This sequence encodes CASSSGGGLVGPQHF.

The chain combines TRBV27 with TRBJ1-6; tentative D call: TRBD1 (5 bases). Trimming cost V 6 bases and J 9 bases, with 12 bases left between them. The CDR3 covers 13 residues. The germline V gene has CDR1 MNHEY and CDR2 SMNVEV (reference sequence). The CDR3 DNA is TGTGCCAGCAGCCCGGGGCTTATTTCACCCCTCCACTTT. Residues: CASSPGLISPLHF.

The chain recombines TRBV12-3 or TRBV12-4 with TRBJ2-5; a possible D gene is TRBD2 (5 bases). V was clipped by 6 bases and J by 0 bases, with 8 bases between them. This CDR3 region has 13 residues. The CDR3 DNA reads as TGTGCCAGCAGCCGAGGGTACCAAGAGACCCAGTACTTC. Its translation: CASSRGYQETQYF.

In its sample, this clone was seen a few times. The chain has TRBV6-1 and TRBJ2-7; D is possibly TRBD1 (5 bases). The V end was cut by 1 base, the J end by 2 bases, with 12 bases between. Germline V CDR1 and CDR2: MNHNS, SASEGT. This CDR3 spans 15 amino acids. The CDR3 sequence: CASSEVQGGPYEQYV. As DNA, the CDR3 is TGTGCCAGCAGTGAAGTCCAGGGTGGACCCTACGAGCAGTACGTC.